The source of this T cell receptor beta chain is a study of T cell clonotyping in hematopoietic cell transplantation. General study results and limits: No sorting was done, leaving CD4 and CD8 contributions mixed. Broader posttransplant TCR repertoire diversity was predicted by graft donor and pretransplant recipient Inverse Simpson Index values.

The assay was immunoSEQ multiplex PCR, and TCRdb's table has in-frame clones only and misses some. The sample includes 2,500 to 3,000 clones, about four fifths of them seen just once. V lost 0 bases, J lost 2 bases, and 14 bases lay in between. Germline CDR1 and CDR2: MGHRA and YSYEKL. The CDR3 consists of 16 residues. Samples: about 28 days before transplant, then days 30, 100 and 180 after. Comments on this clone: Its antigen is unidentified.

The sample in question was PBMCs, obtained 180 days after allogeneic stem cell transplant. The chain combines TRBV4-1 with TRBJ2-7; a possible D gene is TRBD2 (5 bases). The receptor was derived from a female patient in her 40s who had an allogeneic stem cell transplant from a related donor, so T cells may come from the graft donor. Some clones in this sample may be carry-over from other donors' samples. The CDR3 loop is CASSQDLEGFTYEQYF. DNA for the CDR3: TGCGCCAGCAGCCAAGATCTAGAGGGTTTTACCTACGAGCAGTACTTC.